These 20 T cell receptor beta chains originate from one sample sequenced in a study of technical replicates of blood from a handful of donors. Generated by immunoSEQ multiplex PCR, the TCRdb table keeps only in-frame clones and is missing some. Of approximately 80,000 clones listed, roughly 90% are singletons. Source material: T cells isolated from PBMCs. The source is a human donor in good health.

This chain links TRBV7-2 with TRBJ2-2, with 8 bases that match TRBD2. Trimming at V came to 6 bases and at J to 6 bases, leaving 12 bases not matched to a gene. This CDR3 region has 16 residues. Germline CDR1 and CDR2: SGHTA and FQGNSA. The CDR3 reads CASRLTAGGNPGELFF. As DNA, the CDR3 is TGTGCCAGCAGATTAACCGCGGGAGGCAATCCCGGGGAGCTGTTTTTT.

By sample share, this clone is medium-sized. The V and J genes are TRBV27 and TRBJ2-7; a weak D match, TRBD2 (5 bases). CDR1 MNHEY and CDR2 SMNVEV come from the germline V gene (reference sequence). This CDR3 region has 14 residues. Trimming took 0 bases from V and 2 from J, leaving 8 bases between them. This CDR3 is CASSLSSAPYEQYF. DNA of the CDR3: TGTGCCAGCAGTTTATCTAGCGCCCCCTACGAGCAGTACTTC.

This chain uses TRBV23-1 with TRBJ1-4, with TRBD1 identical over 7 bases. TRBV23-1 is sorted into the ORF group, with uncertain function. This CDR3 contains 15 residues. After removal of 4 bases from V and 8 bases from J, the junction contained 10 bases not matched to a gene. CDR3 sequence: CASSPETGLVEKLFF. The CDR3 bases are TGCGCCAGCAGTCCCGAGACAGGGCTGGTCGAAAAACTGTTTTTT.

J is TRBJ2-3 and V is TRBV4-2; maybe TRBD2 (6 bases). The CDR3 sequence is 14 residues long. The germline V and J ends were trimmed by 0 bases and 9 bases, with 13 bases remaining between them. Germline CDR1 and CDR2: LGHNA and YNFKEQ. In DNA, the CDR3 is TGTGCCAGCAGCCAAGACTGGGGGGTAGAGACGCAGTATTTT. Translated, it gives CASSQDWGVETQYF.

CDR3: CSVDDSGETQYF. The CDR3 DNA follows: TGCAGCGTGGACGACAGTGGCGAGACCCAGTACTTC. This chain connects TRBV29-1 to TRBJ2-5; TRBD1 is a possible D gene (5 bases). CDR3 size: 12 residues. The germline gives CDR1 SQVTM, CDR2 ANQGSEA. Trimming removed 6 bases from V and 5 bases from J, with 13 bases in between. The complete variable domain, with remaining parts taken from reference TRBV29-1 and TRBJ2-5, reads SAVISQKPSRDICQRGTSLTIQCQVDSQVTMMFWYRQQPGQSLTLIATANQGSEATYESGFVIDKFPISRPNLTFSTLTVSNMSPEDSSIYLCSVDDSGETQYFGPGTRLLVL.

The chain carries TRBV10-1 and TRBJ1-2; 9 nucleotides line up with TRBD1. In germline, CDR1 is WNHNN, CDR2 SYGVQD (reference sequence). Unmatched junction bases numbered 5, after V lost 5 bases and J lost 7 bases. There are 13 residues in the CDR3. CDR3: CASSLTGGSGYTF. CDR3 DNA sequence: TGCGCCAGCAGTCTGACAGGGGGTAGTGGCTACACCTTC.

CDR3 protein: CASSGGGIYNEQFF. The CDR3 DNA follows: TGCGCCAGCAGCGGGGGGGGGATATACAATGAGCAGTTCTTC. The chain is built from TRBV5-1 and TRBJ2-1, with 7 positions matching TRBD2. Unmatched junction bases numbered 5, after V lost 4 bases and J lost 4 bases. The CDR3 totals 14 residues. CDR1 is SGHRS, CDR2 YFSETQ, per germline.

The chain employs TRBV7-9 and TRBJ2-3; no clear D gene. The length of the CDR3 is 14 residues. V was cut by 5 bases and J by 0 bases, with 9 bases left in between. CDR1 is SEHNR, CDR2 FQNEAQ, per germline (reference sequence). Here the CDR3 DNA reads TGTGCCAGCAGCCCTATTGCTAGCACAGATACGCAGTATTTT. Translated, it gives CASSPIASTDTQYF.

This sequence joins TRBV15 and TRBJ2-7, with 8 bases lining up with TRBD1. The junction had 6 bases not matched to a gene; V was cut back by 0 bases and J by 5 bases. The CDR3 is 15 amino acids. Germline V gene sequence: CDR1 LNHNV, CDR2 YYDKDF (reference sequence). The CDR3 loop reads CATSRDPPGGNEQYF. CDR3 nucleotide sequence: TGTGCCACCAGCAGAGATCCCCCAGGGGGCAACGAGCAGTACTTC.

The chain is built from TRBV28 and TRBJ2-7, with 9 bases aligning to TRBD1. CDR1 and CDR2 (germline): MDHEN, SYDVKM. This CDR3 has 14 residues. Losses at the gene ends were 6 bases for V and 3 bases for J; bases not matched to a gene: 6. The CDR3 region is CASSLGQGFYEQYF. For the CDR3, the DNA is TGTGCCAGCAGCCTAGGACAGGGGTTCTACGAGCAGTACTTC.

In nucleotides, the CDR3 is TGTGCCAGCAGTCACCGAGAGAACACTGAAGCTTTCTTT. Its protein product is CASSHRENTEAFF. V is TRBV6-4 and J is TRBJ1-1; D unclear. V lost 5 bases, J lost 1 base, and 8 bases lay in between. Germline loops: CDR1 MRHNA, CDR2 SNTAGT. This CDR3 contains 13 residues.

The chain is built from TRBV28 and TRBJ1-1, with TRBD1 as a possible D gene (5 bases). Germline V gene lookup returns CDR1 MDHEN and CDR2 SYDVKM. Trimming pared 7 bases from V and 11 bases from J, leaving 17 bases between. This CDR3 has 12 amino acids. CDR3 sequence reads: CASTLDRLTAFF. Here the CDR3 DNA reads TGTGCCAGCACCCTCGACAGACTGACGGCTTTCTTT.

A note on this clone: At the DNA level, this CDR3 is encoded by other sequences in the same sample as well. CDR3 sequence reads: CASSLSQGRSYEQYF. The CDR3 nucleotides are TGCGCCAGCAGCTTGTCCCAGGGTAGGTCCTACGAGCAGTACTTC. The rearrangement uses TRBV5-1 and TRBJ2-7; TRBD1 might be the D (5 bases). The CDR3 covers 15 residues. V lost 1 base and J lost 1, with 12 bases in between. Germline CDR1 and CDR2: SGHRS and YFSETQ.

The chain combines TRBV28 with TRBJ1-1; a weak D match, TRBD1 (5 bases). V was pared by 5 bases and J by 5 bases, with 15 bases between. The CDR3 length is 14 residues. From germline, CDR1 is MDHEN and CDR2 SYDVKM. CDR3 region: CASSLGGAWTEAFF. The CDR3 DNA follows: TGTGCCAGCAGTCTTGGCGGGGCATGGACTGAAGCTTTCTTT. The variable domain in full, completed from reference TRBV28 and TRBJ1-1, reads DVKVTQSSRYLVKRTGEKVFLECVQDMDHENMFWYRQDPGLGLRLIYFSYDVKMKEKGDIPEGYSVSREKKERFSLILESASTNQTSMYLCASSLGGAWTEAFFGQGTRLTVV.

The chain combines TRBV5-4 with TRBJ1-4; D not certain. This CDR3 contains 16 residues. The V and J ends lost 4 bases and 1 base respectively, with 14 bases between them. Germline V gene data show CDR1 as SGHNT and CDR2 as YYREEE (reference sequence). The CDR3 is CASSPRGGQTNEKLFF. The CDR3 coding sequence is TGTGCCAGCAGCCCCCGGGGTGGTCAAACTAATGAAAAACTGTTTTTT.

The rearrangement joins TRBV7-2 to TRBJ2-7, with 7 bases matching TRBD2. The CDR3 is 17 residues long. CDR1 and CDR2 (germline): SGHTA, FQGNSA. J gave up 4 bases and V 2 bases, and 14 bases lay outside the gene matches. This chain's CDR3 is CASSLMISGGPLYEQYF. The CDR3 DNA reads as TGTGCCAGCAGCTTAATGATATCGGGGGGTCCTTTGTACGAGCAGTACTTC.

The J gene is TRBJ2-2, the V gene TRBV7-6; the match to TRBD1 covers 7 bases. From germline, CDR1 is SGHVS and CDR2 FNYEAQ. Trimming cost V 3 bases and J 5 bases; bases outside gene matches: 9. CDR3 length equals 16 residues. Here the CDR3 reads CASSFAGTASTGELFF. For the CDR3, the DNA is TGTGCCAGCAGCTTCGCCGGGACAGCCTCGACCGGGGAGCTGTTTTTT.

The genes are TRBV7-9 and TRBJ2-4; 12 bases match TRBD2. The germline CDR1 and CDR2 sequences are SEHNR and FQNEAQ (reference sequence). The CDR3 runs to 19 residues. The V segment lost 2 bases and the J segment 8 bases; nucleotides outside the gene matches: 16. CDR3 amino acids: CASSLSLTSGGLEGDIQYF. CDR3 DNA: TGTGCCAGCAGCTTAAGTCTTACTAGCGGGGGGTTGGAAGGGGACATTCAGTACTTC.

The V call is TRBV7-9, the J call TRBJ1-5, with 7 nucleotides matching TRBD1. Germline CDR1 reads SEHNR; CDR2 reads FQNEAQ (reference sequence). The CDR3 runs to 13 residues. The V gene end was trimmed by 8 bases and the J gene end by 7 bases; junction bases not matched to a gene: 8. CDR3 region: CASGDKGGQPQHF. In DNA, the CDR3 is TGTGCCAGCGGCGACAAAGGGGGCCAGCCCCAGCATTTT.

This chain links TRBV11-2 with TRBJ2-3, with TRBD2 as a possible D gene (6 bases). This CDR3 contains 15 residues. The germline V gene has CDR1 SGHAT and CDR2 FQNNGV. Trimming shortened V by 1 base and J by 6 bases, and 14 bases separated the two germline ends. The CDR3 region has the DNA TGTGCCAGCAGCTTAGGCGGGTTGGGGAGGGATACGCAGTATTTT. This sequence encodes CASSLGGLGRDTQYF.